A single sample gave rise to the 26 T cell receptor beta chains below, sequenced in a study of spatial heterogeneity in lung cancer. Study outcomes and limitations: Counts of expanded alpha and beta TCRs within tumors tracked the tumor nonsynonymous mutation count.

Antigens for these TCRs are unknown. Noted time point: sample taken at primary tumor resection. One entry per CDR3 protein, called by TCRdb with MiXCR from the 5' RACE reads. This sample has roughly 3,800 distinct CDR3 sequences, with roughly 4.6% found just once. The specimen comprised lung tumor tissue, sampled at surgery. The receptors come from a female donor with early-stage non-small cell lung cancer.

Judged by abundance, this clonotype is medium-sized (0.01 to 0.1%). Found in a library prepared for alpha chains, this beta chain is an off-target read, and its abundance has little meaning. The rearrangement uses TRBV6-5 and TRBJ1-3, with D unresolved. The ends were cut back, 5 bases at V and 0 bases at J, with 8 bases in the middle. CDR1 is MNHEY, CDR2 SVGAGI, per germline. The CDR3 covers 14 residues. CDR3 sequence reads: CASSTANSGNTIYF. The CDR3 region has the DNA TGTGCCAGCAGTACAGCGAACTCTGGAAACACCATATATTTT.

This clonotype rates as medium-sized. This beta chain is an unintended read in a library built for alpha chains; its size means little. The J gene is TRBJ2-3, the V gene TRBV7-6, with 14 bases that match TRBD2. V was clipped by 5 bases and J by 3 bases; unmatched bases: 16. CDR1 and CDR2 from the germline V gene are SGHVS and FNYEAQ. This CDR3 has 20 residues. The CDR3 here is CASSPLGLGLAGAGTDTQYF. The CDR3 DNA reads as TGTGCCAGCAGCCCGCTCGGCCTGGGACTAGCGGGAGCTGGTACAGATACGCAGTATTTT.

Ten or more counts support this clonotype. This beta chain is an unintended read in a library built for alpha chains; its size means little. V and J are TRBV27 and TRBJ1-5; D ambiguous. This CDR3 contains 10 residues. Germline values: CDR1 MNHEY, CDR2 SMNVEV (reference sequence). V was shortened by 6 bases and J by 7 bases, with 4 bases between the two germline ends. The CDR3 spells CASRWQPQHF. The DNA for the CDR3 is TGTGCCAGCAGATGGCAGCCCCAGCATTTT.

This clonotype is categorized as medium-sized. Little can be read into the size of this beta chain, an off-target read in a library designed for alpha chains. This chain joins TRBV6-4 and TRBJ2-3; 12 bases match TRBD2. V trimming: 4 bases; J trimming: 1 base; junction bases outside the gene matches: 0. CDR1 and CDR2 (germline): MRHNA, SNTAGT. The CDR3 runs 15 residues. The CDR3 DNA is TGTGCCAGCAGTGGGACTAGCGGGGGCACAGATACGCAGTATTTT. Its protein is CASSGTSGGTDTQYF.

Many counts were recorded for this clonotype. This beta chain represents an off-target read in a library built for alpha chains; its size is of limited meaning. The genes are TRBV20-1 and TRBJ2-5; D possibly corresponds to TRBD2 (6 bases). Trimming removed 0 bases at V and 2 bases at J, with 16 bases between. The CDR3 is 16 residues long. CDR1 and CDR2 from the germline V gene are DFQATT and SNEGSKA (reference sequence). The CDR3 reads CSARDRAGLAQETQYF. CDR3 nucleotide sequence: TGCAGTGCTAGAGATCGTGCGGGACTCGCACAAGAGACCCAGTACTTC.

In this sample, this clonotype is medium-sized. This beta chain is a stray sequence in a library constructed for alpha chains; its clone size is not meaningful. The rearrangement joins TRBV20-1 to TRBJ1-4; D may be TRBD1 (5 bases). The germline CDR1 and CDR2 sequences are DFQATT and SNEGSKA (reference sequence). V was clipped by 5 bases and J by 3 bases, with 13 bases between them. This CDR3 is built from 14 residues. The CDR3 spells CSAQRGWANEKLFF. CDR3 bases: TGCAGTGCTCAAAGGGGTTGGGCTAATGAAAAACTGTTTTTT.

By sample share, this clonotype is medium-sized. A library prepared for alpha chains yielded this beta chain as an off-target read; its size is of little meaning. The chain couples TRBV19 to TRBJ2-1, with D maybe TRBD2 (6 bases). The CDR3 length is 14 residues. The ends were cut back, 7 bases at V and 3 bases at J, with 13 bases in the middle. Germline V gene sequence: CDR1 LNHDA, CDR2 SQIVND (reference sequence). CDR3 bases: TGTGCCAGTACCATTGGAGGGAGCTACAATGAGCAGTTCTTC. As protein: CASTIGGSYNEQFF. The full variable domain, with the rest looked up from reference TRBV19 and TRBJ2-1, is DGGITQSPKYLFRKEGQNVTLSCEQNLNHDAMYWYRQDPGQGLRLIYYSQIVNDFQKGDIAEGYSVSREKKESFPLTVTSAQKNPTAFYLCASTIGGSYNEQFFGPGTRLTVL.

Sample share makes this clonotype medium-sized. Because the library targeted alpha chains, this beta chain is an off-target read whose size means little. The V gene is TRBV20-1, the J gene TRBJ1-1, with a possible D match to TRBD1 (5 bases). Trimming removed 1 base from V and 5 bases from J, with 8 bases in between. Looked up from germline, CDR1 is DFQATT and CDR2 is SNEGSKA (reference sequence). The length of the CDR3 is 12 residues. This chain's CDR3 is CSARGQGTEAFF. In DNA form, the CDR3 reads TGCAGTGCTAGAGGTCAGGGAACTGAAGCTTTCTTT.

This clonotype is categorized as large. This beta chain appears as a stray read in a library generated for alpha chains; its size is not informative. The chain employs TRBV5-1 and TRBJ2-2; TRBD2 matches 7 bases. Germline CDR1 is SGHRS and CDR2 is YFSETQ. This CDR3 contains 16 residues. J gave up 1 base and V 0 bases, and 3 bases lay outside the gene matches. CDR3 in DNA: TGCGCCAGCAGCTTGGGGGCTAGCGGGAACACCGGGGAGCTGTTTTTT. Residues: CASSLGASGNTGELFF.

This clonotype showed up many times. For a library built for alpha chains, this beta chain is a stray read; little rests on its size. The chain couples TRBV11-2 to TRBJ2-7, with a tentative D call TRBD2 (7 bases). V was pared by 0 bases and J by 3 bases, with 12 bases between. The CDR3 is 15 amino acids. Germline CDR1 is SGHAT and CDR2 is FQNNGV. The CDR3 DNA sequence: TGTGCCAGCAGCTTAGAACAGGGAGGGTTCTACGAGCAGTACTTC. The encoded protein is CASSLEQGGFYEQYF.

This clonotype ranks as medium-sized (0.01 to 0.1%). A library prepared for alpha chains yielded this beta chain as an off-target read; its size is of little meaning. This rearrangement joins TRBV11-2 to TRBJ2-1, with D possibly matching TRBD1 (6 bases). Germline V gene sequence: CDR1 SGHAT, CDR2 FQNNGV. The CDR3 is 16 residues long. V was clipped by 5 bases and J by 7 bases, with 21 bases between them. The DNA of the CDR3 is TGTGCCAGCAGCCACCTAGGGGACACCTTAGGAAATGAGCAGTTCTTC. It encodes CASSHLGDTLGNEQFF.

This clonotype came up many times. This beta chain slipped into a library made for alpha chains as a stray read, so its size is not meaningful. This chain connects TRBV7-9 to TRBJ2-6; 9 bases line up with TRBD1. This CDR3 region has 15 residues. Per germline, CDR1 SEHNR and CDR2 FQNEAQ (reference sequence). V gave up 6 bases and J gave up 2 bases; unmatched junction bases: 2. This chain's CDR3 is CASSRQGAGANVLTF. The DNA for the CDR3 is TGTGCCAGCAGTCGACAGGGGGCTGGGGCCAACGTCCTGACTTTC.

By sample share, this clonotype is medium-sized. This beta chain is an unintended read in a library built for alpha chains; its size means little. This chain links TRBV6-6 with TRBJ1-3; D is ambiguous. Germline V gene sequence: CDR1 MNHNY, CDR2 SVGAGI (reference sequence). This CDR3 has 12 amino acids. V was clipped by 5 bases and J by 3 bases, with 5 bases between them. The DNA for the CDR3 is TGTGCCAGCAGTCCCAGTGGAAACACCATATATTTT. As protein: CASSPSGNTIYF.

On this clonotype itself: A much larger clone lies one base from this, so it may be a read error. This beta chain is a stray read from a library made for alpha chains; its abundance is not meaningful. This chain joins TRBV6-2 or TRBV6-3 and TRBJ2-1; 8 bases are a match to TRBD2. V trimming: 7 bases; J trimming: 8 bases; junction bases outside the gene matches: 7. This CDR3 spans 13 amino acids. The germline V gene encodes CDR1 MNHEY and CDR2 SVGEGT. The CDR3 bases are TGTGCCAGCACCGGGGGACTAGGGGATGAGCAGTTCTTC. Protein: CASTGGLGDEQFF.

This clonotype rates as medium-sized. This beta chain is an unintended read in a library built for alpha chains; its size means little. For the CDR3, the DNA is TGTGCCTCCAAGAGGGGGGGTCAAGAGACCCAGTACTTC. It translates to CASKRGGQETQYF. This chain joins TRBV30 and TRBJ2-5, with D tentatively TRBD2 (7 bases). The CDR3 sequence is 13 residues long. Germline V lookup: CDR1 GTSNPN, CDR2 SVGIG (reference sequence). The ends were cut back, 7 bases at V and 2 bases at J, with 14 bases in the middle.

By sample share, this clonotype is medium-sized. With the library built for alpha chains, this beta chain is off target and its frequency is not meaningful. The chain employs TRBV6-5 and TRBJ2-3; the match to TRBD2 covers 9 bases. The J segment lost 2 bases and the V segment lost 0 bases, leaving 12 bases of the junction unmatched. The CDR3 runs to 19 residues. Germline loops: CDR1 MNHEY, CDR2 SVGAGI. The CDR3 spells CASSYSRLYERGDTDTQYF. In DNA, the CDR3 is TGTGCCAGCAGTTACTCGAGGCTCTATGAGCGGGGGGACACAGATACGCAGTATTTT.

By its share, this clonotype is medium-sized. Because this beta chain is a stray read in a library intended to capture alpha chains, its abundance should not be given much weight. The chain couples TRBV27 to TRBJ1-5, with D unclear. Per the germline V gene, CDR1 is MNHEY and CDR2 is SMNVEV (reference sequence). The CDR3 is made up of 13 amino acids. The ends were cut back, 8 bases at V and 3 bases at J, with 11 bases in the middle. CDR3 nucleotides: TGTGCCAGCGGCCCCGTTAACAATCAGCCCCAGCATTTT. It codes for CASGPVNNQPQHF.

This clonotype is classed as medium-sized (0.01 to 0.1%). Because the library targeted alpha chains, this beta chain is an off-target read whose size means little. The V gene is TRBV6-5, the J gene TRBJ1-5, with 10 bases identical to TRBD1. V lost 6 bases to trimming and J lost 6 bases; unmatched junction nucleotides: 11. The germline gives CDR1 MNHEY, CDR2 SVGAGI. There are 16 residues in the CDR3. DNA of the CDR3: TGTGCCAGCAGCCGAACGACAGGGGGCGCAGGTCAGCCCCAGCATTTT. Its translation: CASSRTTGGAGQPQHF.

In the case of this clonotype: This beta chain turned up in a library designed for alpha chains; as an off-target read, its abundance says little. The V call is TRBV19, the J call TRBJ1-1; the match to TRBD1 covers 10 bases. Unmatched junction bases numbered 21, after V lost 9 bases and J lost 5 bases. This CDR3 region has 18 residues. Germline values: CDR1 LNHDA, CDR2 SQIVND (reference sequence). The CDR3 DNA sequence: TGTGCCAGCACCTCCCGGAAGGGACAGGGGTCGGCGGGAACTGAAGCTTTCTTT. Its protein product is CASTSRKGQGSAGTEAFF.

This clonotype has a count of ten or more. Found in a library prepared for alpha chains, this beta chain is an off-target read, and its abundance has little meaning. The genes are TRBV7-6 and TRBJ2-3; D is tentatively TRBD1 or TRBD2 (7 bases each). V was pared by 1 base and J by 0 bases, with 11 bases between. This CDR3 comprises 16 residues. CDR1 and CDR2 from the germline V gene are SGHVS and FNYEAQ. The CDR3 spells CASSLGRGGSTDTQYF. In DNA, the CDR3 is TGTGCCAGCAGCTTAGGCAGGGGGGGTAGCACAGATACGCAGTATTTT.

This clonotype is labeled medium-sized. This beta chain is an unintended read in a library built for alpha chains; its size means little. The chain's CDR3 is CASSEIGNQPQHF. In DNA form, the CDR3 reads TGTGCCAGCAGTGAAATCGGCAATCAGCCCCAGCATTTT. The chain links TRBV2 to TRBJ1-5; D unclear. V gave up 2 bases and J gave up 2 bases, with 4 bases separating them. The germline CDR1 and CDR2 sequences are SNHLY and FYNNEI. This CDR3 spans 13 amino acids.

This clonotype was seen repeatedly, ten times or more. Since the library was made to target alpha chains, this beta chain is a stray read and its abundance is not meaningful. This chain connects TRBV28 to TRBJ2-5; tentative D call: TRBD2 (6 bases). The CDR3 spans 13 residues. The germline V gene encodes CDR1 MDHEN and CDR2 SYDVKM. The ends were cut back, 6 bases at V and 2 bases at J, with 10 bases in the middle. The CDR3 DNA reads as TGTGCCAGCAGCCTTAGCGGACAAGAGACCCAGTACTTC. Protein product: CASSLSGQETQYF.

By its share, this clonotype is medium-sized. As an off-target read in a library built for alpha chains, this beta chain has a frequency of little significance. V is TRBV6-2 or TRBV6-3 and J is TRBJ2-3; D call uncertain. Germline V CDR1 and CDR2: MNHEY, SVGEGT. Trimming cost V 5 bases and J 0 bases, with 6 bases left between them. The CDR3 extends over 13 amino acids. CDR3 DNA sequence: TGTGCCAGCAGTCTACTTAGCACAGATACGCAGTATTTT. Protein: CASSLLSTDTQYF.

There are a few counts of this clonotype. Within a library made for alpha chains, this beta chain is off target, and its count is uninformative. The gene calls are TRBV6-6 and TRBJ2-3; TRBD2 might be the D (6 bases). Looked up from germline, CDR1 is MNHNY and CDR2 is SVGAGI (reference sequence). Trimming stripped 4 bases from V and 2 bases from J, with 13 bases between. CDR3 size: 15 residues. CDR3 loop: CASSSRRAATDTQYF. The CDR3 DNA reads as TGTGCCAGCAGTTCGAGGAGGGCTGCCACAGATACGCAGTATTTT.

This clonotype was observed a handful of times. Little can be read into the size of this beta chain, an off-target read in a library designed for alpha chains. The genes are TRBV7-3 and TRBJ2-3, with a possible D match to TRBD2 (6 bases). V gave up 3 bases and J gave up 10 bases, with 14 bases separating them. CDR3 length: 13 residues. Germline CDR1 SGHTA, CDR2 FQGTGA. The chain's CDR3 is CASSFDGGGAQYF. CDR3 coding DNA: TGTGCCAGCAGCTTTGATGGCGGAGGGGCGCAGTATTTT. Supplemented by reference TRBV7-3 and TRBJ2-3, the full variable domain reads GAGVSQTPSNKVTEKGKYVELRCDPISGHTALYWYRQSLGQGPEFLIYFQGTGAADDSGLPNDRFFAVRPEGSVSTLKIQRTERGDSAVYLCASSFDGGGAQYFGPGTRLTVL.

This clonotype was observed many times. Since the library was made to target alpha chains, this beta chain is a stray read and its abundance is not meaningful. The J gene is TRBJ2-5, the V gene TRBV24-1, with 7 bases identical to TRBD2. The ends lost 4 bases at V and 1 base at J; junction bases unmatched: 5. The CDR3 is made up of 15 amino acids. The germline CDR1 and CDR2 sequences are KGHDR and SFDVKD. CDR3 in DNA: TGTGCCACCAGTGACGCGCGGGGGACCCAAGAGACCCAGTACTTC. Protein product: CATSDARGTQETQYF.